The present T cell receptor beta chain was sequenced within a study of blood T cells in healthy people across ages (dated by TCRdb to between 2014 and 2017). Looking at the study overall: In model experiments, template switching captured about one uniquely barcoded TCR beta cDNA molecule for every two T cells. Using deep sequencing normalized with unique cDNA molecular identifiers, the study measured how TCR beta repertoire diversity changes with age. Four age groups were formed from the donors: young (average approximately 17 years), middle-aged (approximately 40), aged (about 62) and long-lived (roughly 81). To avoid experimental bias, donors of different ages were randomly spread across the sequencing lanes. For two donors (one aged 18 to 30 and one aged 80 or older), the study analyzed two additional independent replicas of 1 million unique cDNA reads from the same blood draw.

The full study reports these points: Estimates of total diversity from one million sequenced T cells were regarded as lower bounds and underestimates. Bulk unsorted PBMC profiling prevented conclusive comparison of naive and antigen-experienced compartments. There was a strong correlation between observed TCR beta diversity and the percentage of naive T cells measured by flow cytometry. Because donor CMV infection status was unknown, age-related changes in expanded clonotypes were potentially confounded. As age increased, observed TCR beta diversity per million T cells dropped in a roughly linear way, and a significant reduction was already evident by age about 40. Compared with the aged group, more naive CD4+ T cells, fewer expanded clones and increased TCR diversity were shown by the long-lived group, suggesting age selection.

Libraries came from 5' RACE. TCRdb shows the sequencer as Illumina HiSeq 2500. A second PCR of about 6 to 12 cycles was run with a J-beta primer mix and a sample-barcoded 5' primer. A unique molecular identifier was introduced onto each TCR beta cDNA molecule by a template-switch 5' adaptor carrying 12 random nucleotides. Each sample yielded at least 3 million CDR3-containing paired-end reads. First-strand cDNA was synthesized from all RNA with the Mint cDNA synthesis kit, primed by a TRBC-specific oligonucleotide. All cDNA was treated with uracil-DNA glycosylase and then went through a first 18-cycle PCR with the universal primers M1SS and BC2_uni_R. Regarding the original processing steps: For normalization, 1 million high-quality reads were randomly selected from each sample, with every read carrying a distinct molecular identifier. Reads with shared molecular identifiers were discarded instead of being binned into consensus sequences. MiTCR, run with a Q25 quality threshold and the strictest error-elimination algorithm, handled CDR3 identification, clonotype clustering and error correction. Lower-bound total TCR beta diversity was estimated with a nonparametric unseen species model using Euler transformation. TCRdb passed the public sequencing reads through fastp at Q25 and MiXCR, retaining productive beta sequences. Each record represents a unique CDR3 protein, reported with the most common genes and DNA among its rows. TCRdb, not the authors, supplied the V and J calls. This sample gives under 1,000,000 distinct CDR3 sequences in total; about 37% of them show up just once. The leading ten clones occupy around 13% of the sample.

Concerning this clonotype itself: Its antigen specificity is not known. One base away there is no much larger clone; base qualities are not given.

Here V drops 6 bases and J drops 4 bases, and the junction holds 4 bases not matched to any gene. The CDR3 covers 14 residues, taking in both the cysteine and the phenylalanine. The retained sequence is limited to the CDR3, 42 bases, with the frame set at the first base. Reading the germline V gene (reference sequence) gives CDR1 MNHEY and CDR2 SMNVEV. The donors were a few dozen Caucasian individuals from Russia, aged roughly 6 to 90 years, who were systemically healthy. Each donor gave 8 to 10 milliliters of peripheral blood, collected into EDTA-treated Vacutainer tubes. Ficoll-Paque density-gradient centrifugation was used to isolate PBMCs, with at least 7 million per sample. Trizol reagent was used to extract total RNA from the PBMCs, yielding at least 5.5 micrograms per sample. For every donor, flow cytometry on a PBMC aliquot measured the percentage of naive CD45RAhigh/CD27high T cells.

The TCR sequence derives from a man aged 18 to 30 in good health. Sequenced input: blood. The receptor chain draws on TRBV27 and TRBJ2-7; a stretch of 12 junction bases matches TRBD2. The sequence in DNA is TGTGCCAGCAGACTAGCGGGGGGAAGTTACGAGCAGTACTTC. Translated, it gives CASRLAGGSYEQYF.